These 32 T cell receptor beta chains originate from one sample sequenced in a study of blood T cell repertoires in COVID-19. The method was immunoSEQ multiplex PCR; TCRdb's version includes in-frame clones alone and lacks a portion of them. The sample consists of under 200,000 clones, around 79% of them appearing once. Sequencing was performed on peripheral blood. These receptors originate from a woman aged 60-75 years with COVID-19, enrolled during active disease.

This chain links TRBV4-1 with TRBJ2-3; 8 bases match TRBD2. The CDR3 loop spans 16 amino acids. CDR1 is MGHRA and CDR2 is YSYEKL in the germline V gene. V trimming: 4 bases; J trimming: 0 bases; junction bases outside the gene matches: 6. CDR3 region: CASSLTGGQSTDTQYF. The DNA for the CDR3 is TGCGCCAGCAGCCTGACGGGGGGGCAGAGCACAGATACGCAGTATTTT.

The rearrangement joins TRBV18 to TRBJ1-1, with 9 bases aligning to TRBD1. Germline loops: CDR1 KGHSH, CDR2 LQKENI. CDR3 length equals 15 residues. With V trimmed by 4 bases and J by 2 bases, 5 bases remained unmatched. CDR3 sequence (DNA): TGTGCCAGCTCACTCGAGGGACAGGGTAACACTGAAGCTTTCTTT. This gives the protein CASSLEGQGNTEAFF.

This clone was counted ten times or more. The chain uses TRBV2 and TRBJ2-2; TRBD1 aligns across 10 bases. The germline V gene has CDR1 SNHLY and CDR2 FYNNEI. V dropped 6 bases and J dropped 6; count of bases not matched to a gene: 7. There are 15 residues in the CDR3. Here the CDR3 reads CASRGDRGVAGELFF. CDR3 sequence (DNA): TGTGCCAGCAGGGGGGACAGGGGAGTGGCCGGGGAGCTGTTTTTT.

The rearrangement links TRBV30 to TRBJ1-1; D perhaps matches TRBD1 (6 bases). Trimming removed 7 bases from V and 3 bases from J, with 15 bases in between. CDR1 and CDR2 from the germline V gene are GTSNPN and SVGIG (reference sequence). The CDR3 spans 13 residues. CDR3 sequence: CAFNRVYDTEAFF. The DNA of the CDR3 is TGTGCCTTCAACAGGGTTTACGACACTGAAGCTTTCTTT.

This chain connects TRBV30 to TRBJ2-3; D is unclear. The CDR3 has 13 amino acids. Germline loops: CDR1 GTSNPN, CDR2 SVGIG (reference sequence). V dropped 1 base and J dropped 4 bases, with 9 bases sitting between them. CDR3 residues: CAWSAGIADTQYF. The CDR3 coding sequence is TGTGCCTGGAGTGCAGGAATTGCAGATACGCAGTATTTT.

V is TRBV5-1 and J is TRBJ1-1, with a possible D match to TRBD1 (5 bases). CDR1 is SGHRS, CDR2 YFSETQ, per germline. V lost 4 bases and J 9 bases, leaving 19 bases between the germline ends. CDR3 length: 14 residues. The CDR3 loop reads CASSEKPQGIQAFF. Here the CDR3 DNA reads TGCGCCAGCAGCGAAAAACCCCAGGGAATACAAGCTTTCTTT.

CDR3 protein: CASSEWEISYEQYF. In DNA, the CDR3 is TGTGCCAGCAGTGAATGGGAGATCTCCTACGAGCAGTACTTC. The chain links TRBV25-1 to TRBJ2-7; possibly TRBD2 for D (5 bases). The CDR3 has 14 residues. Germline CDR1 MGHDK, CDR2 SYGVNS. V was cut by 1 base and J by 0 bases, with 7 bases left in between.

This clone was recorded once. This chain connects TRBV5-5 to TRBJ2-7; TRBD1 might be the D (6 bases). CDR1 is SGHKS, CDR2 YYEKEE, per germline (reference sequence). This CDR3 spans 15 amino acids. Trimming stripped 4 bases from V and 3 bases from J, with 17 bases between. The CDR3 DNA follows: TGTGCCAGCAGCCTAGCAGGGGAAAGTCTCTACGAGCAGTACTTC. It specifies CASSLAGESLYEQYF.

This clone has ten or more counts. The chain couples TRBV9 to TRBJ1-1; D is uncertain. Germline V gene lookup returns CDR1 SGDLS and CDR2 YYNGEE. Trimming removed 0 bases at V and 4 bases at J, with 7 bases between. The CDR3 extends over 13 amino acids. The CDR3 DNA is TGTGCCAGCAGCGTAGGCGGATCCACTGAAGCTTTCTTT. Translating gives CASSVGGSTEAFF.

The rearrangement joins TRBV12-3 or TRBV12-4 to TRBJ1-1; 9 bases agree with TRBD1. After removal of 6 bases from V and 4 bases from J, the junction contained 3 bases not matched to a gene. This CDR3 is 13 amino acids long. CDR3 in DNA: TGTGCCAGCAGCCGGGACAGGGCCACTGAAGCTTTCTTT. This translates into CASSRDRATEAFF.

The chain is built from TRBV6-5 and TRBJ2-1; 7 positions match TRBD2. The CDR3 sequence is 14 residues long. Germline loops: CDR1 MNHEY, CDR2 SVGAGI. Unmatched junction bases numbered 8, after V lost 4 bases and J lost 8 bases. CDR3 loop: CASSSLAPLHEQFF. DNA for the CDR3: TGTGCCAGCAGTTCACTAGCGCCCCTTCATGAGCAGTTCTTC.

The V call is TRBV9, the J call TRBJ1-1; unclear D gene. This CDR3 is 14 amino acids long. Trimming cost V 4 bases and J 4 bases, with 14 bases left between them. Germline CDR1 SGDLS, CDR2 YYNGEE. CDR3 DNA sequence: TGTGCCAGCAGCCCCTGGGGAGCCGTCACTGAAGCTTTCTTT. Protein sequence: CASSPWGAVTEAFF.

This chain links TRBV10-2 with TRBJ2-7, with a weak D call TRBD1 (6 bases). The CDR3 is 13 amino acids. V lost 6 bases, J lost 3 bases, and 12 bases lay in between. Germline assignment: CDR1 WSHSY and CDR2 SAAADI. In DNA form, the CDR3 reads TGCGCCAGCAGCGCCCTAGGGGGCTACGAGCAGTACGTC. It is translated as CASSALGGYEQYV.

The chain recombines TRBV6-1 with TRBJ1-3, with TRBD1 matching over 7 bases. The length of the CDR3 is 18 residues. V lost 4 bases and J lost 3; bases outside the gene matches: 15. CDR1 MNHNS and CDR2 SASEGT come from the germline V gene. CDR3 sequence (DNA): TGTGCCAGCAGTGCGTTTACCGGGACAGCTTCTTTTGGAAACACCATATATTTT. It codes for CASSAFTGTASFGNTIYF.

This clone was counted a single time. The chain uses TRBV6-1 and TRBJ1-2, with 9 nucleotides matching TRBD1. Losses at the gene ends were 3 bases for V and 3 bases for J; bases not matched to a gene: 5. The CDR3 covers 15 residues. The germline V gene has CDR1 MNHNS and CDR2 SASEGT. The CDR3 here is CASSEQQGAYYGYTF. CDR3 bases: TGTGCCAGCAGTGAGCAACAGGGGGCATACTATGGCTACACCTTC.

The rearrangement joins TRBV19 to TRBJ1-5; D is ambiguous. The germline V and J ends were trimmed by 3 bases and 1 base, with 16 bases remaining between them. Looked up from germline, CDR1 is LNHDA and CDR2 is SQIVND (reference sequence). The CDR3 is 17 residues long. The DNA for the CDR3 is TGTGCCAGTAGTATGGGGTCGGGAGCCCCAAGCAATCAGCCCCAGCATTTT. It encodes CASSMGSGAPSNQPQHF.

The rearrangement uses TRBV10-3 and TRBJ2-1; no clear D. The germline V and J ends were trimmed by 10 bases and 0 bases, with 13 bases remaining between them. Germline V lookup: CDR1 ENHRY, CDR2 SYGVKD. CDR3 length equals 14 residues. The CDR3 here is CASLNPSSYNEQFF. The CDR3 DNA reads TGTGCCAGCTTAAACCCGAGCTCCTACAATGAGCAGTTCTTC.

CDR3 DNA sequence: TGCGCCAGCACCCTTGGGACAGAAACTCAATCTGGAAACACCATATATTTT. Translation gives CASTLGTETQSGNTIYF. The rearrangement joins TRBV10-1 to TRBJ1-3; TRBD1 matches 7 bases. Germline CDR1 reads WNHNN; CDR2 reads SYGVQD (reference sequence). The ends lost 7 bases at V and 1 base at J; junction bases unmatched: 13. The CDR3 length is 17 residues.

The chain recombines TRBV6-6 with TRBJ1-5, with D unresolved. The length of the CDR3 is 13 residues. Trimming took off 9 bases at V and 9 bases at J, with 18 bases between the two ends. In germline, CDR1 is MNHNY, CDR2 SVGAGI (reference sequence). The CDR3 sequence is CASAWPAEGPQHF. In DNA, the CDR3 is TGTGCCAGTGCCTGGCCAGCCGAGGGGCCCCAGCATTTT.

V and J are TRBV15 and TRBJ2-7; TRBD2 agrees at 10 bases. The V segment lost 4 bases and the J segment 0 bases; nucleotides outside the gene matches: 3. The CDR3 contains 15 residues. Germline CDR1 reads LNHNV; CDR2 reads YYDKDF (reference sequence). The CDR3 region is CATSTRLAGSYEQYF. CDR3 nucleotide sequence: TGTGCCACCAGCACACGACTAGCGGGCTCCTACGAGCAGTACTTC. Full variable domain (remainder filled in from reference TRBV15 and TRBJ2-7): DAMVIQNPRYQVTQFGKPVTLSCSQTLNHNVMYWYQQKSSQAPKLLFHYYDKDFNNEADTPDNFQSRRPNTSFCFLDIRSPGLGDTAMYLCATSTRLAGSYEQYFGPGTRLTVT.

This clone was found once. V is TRBV5-1 and J is TRBJ1-4, with D possibly TRBD1 on 5 matching bases. V gave up 0 bases and J gave up 4 bases, with 13 bases separating them. The CDR3 runs to 16 residues. Germline loops: CDR1 SGHRS, CDR2 YFSETQ. The CDR3 loop reads CASSLEGIGNNEKLFF. Here the CDR3 DNA reads TGCGCCAGCAGCTTGGAGGGGATTGGGAATAATGAAAAACTGTTTTTT. The full variable domain, with the rest looked up from reference TRBV5-1 and TRBJ1-4, is KAGVTQTPRYLIKTRGQQVTLSCSPISGHRSVSWYQQTPGQGLQFLFEYFSETQRNKGNFPGRFSGRQFSNSRSEMNVSTLELGDSALYLCASSLEGIGNNEKLFFGSGTQLSVL.

CDR3 sequence (DNA): TGTGCCAGCAGTGGTCCGGGCGGGGGCCTCTCCTACAATGAGCAGTTCTTC. Its translation: CASSGPGGGLSYNEQFF. The chain combines TRBV11-2 with TRBJ2-1; a weak D match, TRBD2 (7 bases). CDR3 size: 17 residues. Trimming took off 6 bases at V and 0 bases at J, with 18 bases between the two ends. Germline lookup yields CDR1 SGHAT and CDR2 FQNNGV.

In DNA form, the CDR3 reads TGCGCCAGCCGAAAGACTAGCGAGCTCGTGCTGAACCAAGAGACCCAGTACTTC. Translated, it gives CASRKTSELVLNQETQYF. J is TRBJ2-5 and V is TRBV5-1, with TRBD2 matching 8 bases. The germline gives CDR1 SGHRS, CDR2 YFSETQ. V trimming: 7 bases; J trimming: 0 bases; junction bases outside the gene matches: 17. The CDR3 sequence is 18 residues long.

This clone was seen only once. CDR3 sequence (DNA): TGTGCCAGCTCACCGAGCTCCTACGAGCAGTACTTC. It specifies CASSPSSYEQYF. This chain links TRBV18 with TRBJ2-7; D not resolved. The CDR3 is 12 amino acids. Germline lookup yields CDR1 KGHSH and CDR2 LQKENI. V lost 3 bases, J lost 0 bases, and 3 bases lay in between. Combining the CDR3 with reference TRBV18 and TRBJ2-7 gives the whole variable domain NAGVMQNPRHLVRRRGQEARLRCSPMKGHSHVYWYRQLPEEGLKFMVYLQKENIIDESGMPKERFSAEFPKEGPSILRIQQVVRGDSAAYFCASSPSSYEQYFGPGTRLTVT.

J is TRBJ2-1 and V is TRBV3-1 (or the pseudogene TRBV3-2); 9 bases align to TRBD1. The junction had 3 bases not matched to a gene; V was cut back by 3 bases and J by 6 bases. Germline CDR1 and CDR2: LGHDT and YNNKEL (reference sequence). The CDR3 spans 14 residues. This CDR3 reads CASSQGQGINEQFF. For the CDR3, the DNA is TGTGCCAGCAGCCAGGGACAGGGAATCAATGAGCAGTTCTTC.

V and J are TRBV19 and TRBJ1-4, with a tentative D call TRBD1 (6 bases). Per the germline V gene, CDR1 is LNHDA and CDR2 is SQIVND (reference sequence). Trimming left V 6 bases short and J 0 bases short, with 14 bases between. The CDR3 covers 16 residues. The CDR3 DNA reads as TGTGCCAGTAGCCCAGGGACACAACCAACTAATGAAAAACTGTTTTTT. Protein product: CASSPGTQPTNEKLFF. The variable domain in full, completed from reference TRBV19 and TRBJ1-4, reads DGGITQSPKYLFRKEGQNVTLSCEQNLNHDAMYWYRQDPGQGLRLIYYSQIVNDFQKGDIAEGYSVSREKKESFPLTVTSAQKNPTAFYLCASSPGTQPTNEKLFFGSGTQLSVL.

The rearrangement joins TRBV3-1 (or the pseudogene TRBV3-2) to TRBJ1-2; TRBD1 agrees at 10 bases. The CDR3 extends over 16 amino acids. Per the germline V gene, CDR1 is LGHDT and CDR2 is YNNKEL (reference sequence). The junction had 9 bases not matched to a gene; V was cut back by 2 bases and J by 6 bases. The CDR3 DNA is TGTGCCAGCAGCCAAAACCGACAGGGGGCTGGGGATGGCTACACCTTC. The encoded protein is CASSQNRQGAGDGYTF.

The chain carries TRBV27 and TRBJ1-3; TRBD1 agrees at 11 bases. Per the germline V gene, CDR1 is MNHEY and CDR2 is SMNVEV (reference sequence). V lost 4 bases and J lost 4; bases outside the gene matches: 12. This CDR3 has 18 residues. This CDR3 reads CASSSYSRDRGSGNTIYF. CDR3 DNA: TGTGCCAGCAGTTCATATTCCCGGGACAGGGGGTCCGGAAACACCATATATTTT.

The gene calls are TRBV9 and TRBJ2-3; 10 bases match TRBD1. The CDR3 totals 16 residues. V lost 4 bases to trimming and J lost 1 base; unmatched junction nucleotides: 6. CDR1 SGDLS and CDR2 YYNGEE come from the germline V gene. CDR3 in DNA: TGTGCCAGCAGCCCCGCCGGGACAGGGGGCACAGATACGCAGTATTTT. This sequence encodes CASSPAGTGGTDTQYF.

A remark on this clone: A much bigger clone sits one base away, suggesting this may be a read error. The V and J genes are TRBV28 and TRBJ1-1, with TRBD1 as a possible D gene (6 bases). The germline CDR1 and CDR2 sequences are MDHEN and SYDVKM. The CDR3 consists of 13 residues. V lost 6 bases and J 0 bases, leaving 8 bases between the germline ends. CDR3: CASRDSMNTEAFF. CDR3 sequence (DNA): TGTGCCAGCAGGGACAGTATGAACACTGAAGCTTTCTTT.

This sequence joins TRBV5-6 and TRBJ2-6; the D gene is possibly TRBD2 (5 bases). Trimming took 4 bases from V and 2 from J, leaving 19 bases between them. CDR1 SGHDT and CDR2 YYEEEE come from the germline V gene. The CDR3 loop spans 18 amino acids. In nucleotides, the CDR3 is TGTGCCAGCAGCCCTCTACTCGACGGGGTTACTGGGGCCAACGTCCTGACTTTC. Translating it yields CASSPLLDGVTGANVLTF.

This clone was detected once. The gene calls are TRBV3-1 (or the pseudogene TRBV3-2) and TRBJ1-5, with D maybe TRBD1 (5 bases). Per germline, CDR1 LGHDT and CDR2 YNNKEL (reference sequence). This CDR3 is built from 12 residues. The V and J ends lost 3 bases and 9 bases respectively, with 9 bases between them. DNA for the CDR3: TGTGCCAGCAGCCAGGGGCAAGGGCCCCAGCATTTT. Amino acids: CASSQGQGPQHF.